Shown below are 17 T cell receptor beta chains from a single sample sequenced in a study of blood T cell repertoires in COVID-19. The data were produced by immunoSEQ multiplex PCR, yet TCRdb's version contains in-frame clones alone and is incomplete. The table records 280,000 or so clones, approximately 86% of them present only once. The sequencing input was peripheral blood. The receptors stem from a man aged 18 to 29 with active or convalescent COVID-19.

The V gene is TRBV5-1, the J gene TRBJ2-7; D possibly corresponds to TRBD1 (6 bases). Germline CDR1 SGHRS, CDR2 YFSETQ. V lost 4 bases and J 5 bases, leaving 16 bases between the germline ends. CDR3 size: 14 residues. Here the CDR3 reads CASSDEQGVHEQYF. The CDR3 nucleotides read TGCGCCAGCAGCGACGAACAGGGTGTCCACGAGCAGTACTTC.

The rearrangement uses TRBV7-9 and TRBJ1-4, with D possibly TRBD1 on 5 matching bases. V was pared by 3 bases and J by 3 bases, with 17 bases between. Germline loops: CDR1 SEHNR, CDR2 FQNEAQ (reference sequence). This CDR3 comprises 17 residues. Written as DNA, the CDR3 is TGTGCCAGCAGCTTCCTAGCGTTGGGACGGGCTAATGAAAAACTGTTTTTT. Protein: CASSFLALGRANEKLFF.

There are a few counts of this clone. The J gene is TRBJ2-1, the V gene TRBV18, with a possible D match to TRBD1 (6 bases). Trimming took off 3 bases at V and 4 bases at J, with 13 bases between the two ends. Germline CDR1 is KGHSH and CDR2 is LQKENI. CDR3 length: 15 residues. The CDR3 here is CASSPPGQQYNEQFF. CDR3 nucleotides: TGTGCCAGCTCACCTCCCGGACAGCAGTACAATGAGCAGTTCTTC.

About this clone: In the same sample, other DNA sequences code for this CDR3. This chain uses TRBV10-3 with TRBJ1-2, with 8 bases lining up with TRBD1. V dropped 2 bases and J dropped 0; count of bases not matched to a gene: 2. CDR3 length: 15 residues. Germline V gene data show CDR1 as ENHRY and CDR2 as SYGVKD. The CDR3, as DNA: TGTGCCATCAGTGAGGGACAGGGCCCTAACTATGGCTACACCTTC. Its translation is CAISEGQGPNYGYTF.

This chain connects TRBV5-6 to TRBJ2-7, with 10 bases that match TRBD1. V lost 5 bases to trimming and J lost 7 bases; unmatched junction nucleotides: 9. The CDR3 has 14 residues. The germline V gene encodes CDR1 SGHDT and CDR2 YYEEEE. This CDR3 is CASRSGTGAGEQYF. DNA for the CDR3: TGTGCCAGCAGGTCCGGGACAGGGGCAGGGGAGCAGTACTTC.

V and J are TRBV6-2 or TRBV6-3 and TRBJ1-5, with D possibly TRBD1 on 5 matching bases. CDR3 length: 17 amino acids. Trimming took 1 base from V and 0 from J, leaving 13 bases between them. Germline values: CDR1 MNHEY, CDR2 SVGEGT. The CDR3 sequence is CASSYLAGIYSNQPQHF. As DNA, the CDR3 is TGTGCCAGCAGTTACTTGGCAGGGATTTATAGCAATCAGCCCCAGCATTTT.

The V call is TRBV7-9, the J call TRBJ2-7; 9 positions match TRBD1. The CDR3 consists of 14 residues. The V gene's germline CDR1 is SEHNR and CDR2 FQNEAQ (reference sequence). The V and J ends lost 1 base and 4 bases, in that order; junction bases with no gene match: 2. CDR3 sequence reads: CASSLDGTGYEQYF. DNA for the CDR3: TGTGCCAGCAGCTTAGACGGGACAGGGTACGAGCAGTACTTC.

For this clone: Other DNA sequences from this sample encode an identical CDR3 as well. The chain links TRBV12-3 or TRBV12-4 to TRBJ1-1; no clear D. The ends were cut back, 2 bases at V and 11 bases at J, with 9 bases in the middle. This CDR3 has 11 amino acids. Here the CDR3 reads CASSLLGEAFF. For the CDR3, the DNA is TGTGCCAGCAGTTTACTCGGAGAGGCTTTCTTT.

The genes are TRBV6-6 and TRBJ1-1; 9 nucleotides line up with TRBD1. Germline CDR1 is MNHNY and CDR2 is SVGAGI (reference sequence). V lost 5 bases and J lost 6; bases outside the gene matches: 19. The CDR3 has 18 amino acids. CDR3 protein: CASSPDRGIVVVRAEAFF. CDR3 DNA sequence: TGTGCCAGCAGTCCGGACAGGGGAATTGTCGTTGTCCGAGCTGAAGCTTTCTTT.

The chain couples TRBV24-1 to TRBJ2-7, with a tentative D call TRBD1 (6 bases). The CDR3 is 17 amino acids. V gave up 4 bases and J gave up 4 bases, with 22 bases separating them. Germline V gene data show CDR1 as KGHDR and CDR2 as SFDVKD. In DNA form, the CDR3 reads TGTGCCACCAGTGACTCCGAAGACAGGCTCGTCGTTTACGAGCAGTACTTC. Translated, it gives CATSDSEDRLVVYEQYF.

The chain joins TRBV27 to TRBJ1-5, with D possibly matching TRBD1 (6 bases). The V end was cut by 5 bases, the J end by 2 bases, with 16 bases between. Germline CDR1 reads MNHEY; CDR2 reads SMNVEV (reference sequence). CDR3 size: 16 residues. CDR3 coding DNA: TGTGCCAGCAGTCCTGCGGACAGCCTGGGCAATCAGCCCCAGCATTTT. Amino acids: CASSPADSLGNQPQHF.

The table lists this clone with a count of one. V is TRBV29-1 and J is TRBJ2-7, with a weak D call TRBD1 (6 bases). The V gene's germline CDR1 is SQVTM and CDR2 ANQGSEA. CDR3 size: 13 residues. V lost 7 bases and J 3 bases, leaving 16 bases between the germline ends. The CDR3 DNA follows: TGCAGCGCCACCGGGACATCTAGCTACGAGCAGTACTTC. This sequence encodes CSATGTSSYEQYF.

The chain carries TRBV3-1 (or the pseudogene TRBV3-2) and TRBJ2-7; 7 bases align to TRBD1. The junction had 11 bases not matched to a gene; V was cut back by 5 bases and J by 7 bases. CDR1 is LGHDT, CDR2 YNNKEL, per germline (reference sequence). The CDR3 loop spans 14 amino acids. Written as DNA, the CDR3 is TGTGCCAGCAGCGCTAGACAGGGAAGAGGGGAGCAGTACTTC. Encoded protein: CASSARQGRGEQYF.

The V and J genes are TRBV5-1 and TRBJ2-1, with 7 bases identical to TRBD1. The V gene's germline CDR1 is SGHRS and CDR2 YFSETQ. This CDR3 spans 15 amino acids. The junction had 7 bases not matched to a gene; V was cut back by 2 bases and J by 5 bases. This CDR3 reads CASSFDRVPHNEQFF. The DNA for the CDR3 is TGCGCCAGCAGCTTCGACAGGGTCCCCCACAATGAGCAGTTCTTC.

The V gene is TRBV7-2, the J gene TRBJ2-5; tentative D call: TRBD2 (5 bases). This CDR3 has 13 amino acids. Looked up from germline, CDR1 is SGHTA and CDR2 is FQGNSA. V lost 1 base and J lost 5, with 8 bases in between. CDR3 amino acids: CASSLGRRETQYF. The CDR3 DNA is TGTGCCAGCAGCTTAGGCCGGAGGGAGACCCAGTACTTC. Full variable domain (rest looked up from reference TRBV7-2 and TRBJ2-5): GAGVSQSPSNKVTEKGKDVELRCDPISGHTALYWYRQSLGQGLEFLIYFQGNSAPDKSGLPSDRFSAERTGGSVSTLTIQRTQQEDSAVYLCASSLGRRETQYFGPGTRLLVL.

This sequence joins TRBV20-1 and TRBJ2-1, with D hard to call. Trimming stripped 7 bases from V and 10 bases from J, with 5 bases between. The germline V gene has CDR1 DFQATT and CDR2 SNEGSKA (reference sequence). The CDR3 totals 8 residues. This CDR3 is CSVGEQFF. CDR3 nucleotide sequence: TGCAGTGTCGGGGAGCAGTTCTTC.

The chain recombines TRBV6-2 or TRBV6-3 with TRBJ2-7; TRBD2 aligns across 14 bases. The CDR3 runs to 18 residues. The trim removed 6 bases at V and 4 bases at J, leaving 14 bases unmatched. CDR1 MNHEY and CDR2 SVGEGT come from the germline V gene. The CDR3 nucleotides read TGTGCCAGCAGCTCCATCTCGCCGGGGACTAGCGGGGGTTACGAGCAGTACTTC. Protein: CASSSISPGTSGGYEQYF.